These 17 T cell receptor beta chains originate from one sample sequenced in a study of regulatory T cells in long-lasting Graves disease. The time point denotes: newly diagnosed GD, antithyroid drugs for less than 3 months. The TCR library used RNA extracted from PBMCs. The TCR beta library used iRepertoire HTBI primers with Arm-PCR amplification of CDR3. TCRdb re-derived calls from the multiplex PCR reads in MiXCR, one entry per CDR3 protein. The sample comprises hundreds of thousands of distinct CDR3 sequences, less than 20% of which are singletons, and about 18% rests with the top ten. These records were also assigned to another study, of T cells in Graves' hyperthyroidism and ophthalmopathy.

Sequenced material: peripheral blood mononuclear cells (PBMCs), taken at new diagnosis, from a patient treated with antithyroid drugs. Source of these receptors: a woman under 40 with Graves disease.

The chain carries TRBV19 and TRBJ2-7; the D gene is possibly TRBD1 (5 bases). With 3 bases removed from V and 1 base from J, the gap between germline ends came to 10 bases. The CDR3 length is 14 residues. In germline, CDR1 is LNHDA, CDR2 SQIVND (reference sequence). The CDR3 is CASSILQGSYEQYF. DNA of the CDR3: TGTGCCAGTAGTATCCTGCAGGGATCCTACGAGCAGTACTTC.

This clonotype came up a few times. The V gene is TRBV30, the J gene TRBJ1-1, with D maybe TRBD1 (5 bases). Germline loops: CDR1 GTSNPN, CDR2 SVGIG (reference sequence). The CDR3 runs 14 residues. The germline V and J ends were trimmed by 5 bases and 8 bases, with 21 bases remaining between them. The CDR3 is CAWSGGGPKKEAFF. The CDR3 nucleotides read TGTGCCTGGTCGGGGGGGGGACCCAAAAAAGAAGCTTTCTTT.

This clonotype was picked up many times. One end of the junction fails to match germline, which may point to a read error. The rearrangement links TRBV19 to TRBJ2-7; 8 nucleotides agree with TRBD1. The CDR3 extends over 14 amino acids. CDR1 LNHDA and CDR2 SQIVND come from the germline V gene (reference sequence). In DNA, the CDR3 is TGTGCCAGCAGTATCGGGACAGGTCCCTACGAGCAGTACTTC. Amino acid sequence: CASSIGTGPYEQYF.

The V gene is TRBV20-1, the J gene TRBJ2-7; 7 nucleotides agree with TRBD2. The germline V gene has CDR1 DFQATT and CDR2 SNEGSKA (reference sequence). The V and J ends lost 1 base and 4 bases, in that order; junction bases with no gene match: 7. This CDR3 is built from 14 residues. The CDR3 is CSARGEGGRYEQYF. CDR3 DNA: TGCAGTGCTAGAGGGGAGGGTGGTCGGTACGAGCAGTACTTC.

This clonotype has more than one count but fewer than ten. The chain carries TRBV20-1 and TRBJ2-4; 9 bases are shared with TRBD2. CDR3 length: 16 amino acids. CDR1 DFQATT and CDR2 SNEGSKA come from the germline V gene (reference sequence). V lost 0 bases, J lost 4 bases, and 7 bases stayed unmatched. In DNA, the CDR3 is TGCAGTGCTAGAGATGCCCTAGCGGGACGAAAAAACATTCAGTACTTC. Translated, it gives CSARDALAGRKNIQYF.

This clonotype appeared many times. The CDR3 reads CASSGSSPYNEQFF. CDR3 bases: TGTGCCAGCTCGGGGTCCTCCCCCTACAATGAGCAGTTCTTC. J is TRBJ2-1 and V is TRBV2; D is possibly TRBD2 (5 bases). Trimming removed 8 bases at V and 2 bases at J, with 13 bases between. Germline V lookup: CDR1 SNHLY, CDR2 FYNNEI. CDR3 length equals 14 residues.

There are many counts of this clonotype. In DNA form, the CDR3 reads TGTGCCAGCAGTCCCCTAGCGGGAAGAGGCAATGAGCAGTTCTTC. Encoded protein: CASSPLAGRGNEQFF. The chain links TRBV28 to TRBJ2-1; 9 positions match TRBD2. V dropped 5 bases and J dropped 6; count of bases not matched to a gene: 8. This CDR3 has 15 residues. Germline V gene data show CDR1 as MDHEN and CDR2 as SYDVKM.

This clonotype has ten or more counts. The J gene is TRBJ2-1, the V gene TRBV7-2, with 7 bases that match TRBD2. Trimming cost V 2 bases and J 9 bases; bases outside gene matches: 10. This CDR3 region has 15 residues. Germline loops: CDR1 SGHTA, CDR2 FQGNSA. CDR3 loop: CASSLYGGRVGEQFF. The CDR3 DNA follows: TGTGCCAGCAGCTTATATGGGGGGAGGGTTGGTGAGCAGTTCTTC.

This clonotype came up many times. V usage is TRBV5-1 and J usage is TRBJ1-2; possible D gene TRBD1, 5 bases. V lost 0 bases, J lost 8 bases, and 26 bases lay in between. The CDR3 sequence is 18 residues long. Germline V gene lookup returns CDR1 SGHRS and CDR2 YFSETQ. CDR3 amino acids: CASSLGGSGTIQFVGYTF. The CDR3, as DNA: TGCGCCAGCAGCTTGGGAGGATCCGGGACCATACAGTTCGTGGGCTACACCTTC.

This clonotype has ten or more counts. The CDR3 DNA reads TGTGCCAGCAGATACAGACAGGGGGGCCGAGAGACCCAGTACTTC. Amino acid sequence: CASRYRQGGRETQYF. This chain joins TRBV11-1 and TRBJ2-5; the match to TRBD1 covers 9 bases. CDR3 length: 15 amino acids. Germline V lookup: CDR1 SGHAT, CDR2 FQDESV (reference sequence). V shed 6 bases, J shed 4 bases, and the junction held 9 bases outside the gene matches.

This clonotype was recorded a few times. This rearrangement joins TRBV30 to TRBJ2-3, with D perhaps TRBD1 (5 bases). The germline gives CDR1 GTSNPN, CDR2 SVGIG (reference sequence). V dropped 4 bases and J dropped 6 bases, with 11 bases sitting between them. The CDR3 is made up of 12 amino acids. CDR3 region: CAWKETADTQYF. The DNA for the CDR3 is TGTGCCTGGAAAGAGACAGCGGATACGCAGTATTTT.

With respect to this clonotype: At one boundary the junction diverges from the germline segment, which might be a read error. DNA of the CDR3: TGTACCAGCAGCGGGGGGACAGGGACCGGGGAGCTGTTTTTT. This encodes CTSSGGTGTGELFF. The chain combines TRBV7-9 with TRBJ2-2; D is tentatively TRBD1 or TRBD2 (9 bases each). The CDR3 runs 14 residues. CDR1 and CDR2 (germline): SEHNR, FQNEAQ (reference sequence).

The chain recombines TRBV6-1 with TRBJ1-1; 7 bases are a match to TRBD1. Germline CDR1 is MNHNS and CDR2 is SASEGT. With 8 bases clipped from V and 9 bases from J, the junction kept 6 bases outside the gene matches. The CDR3 runs to 11 residues. This CDR3 is CASHRDSQAFF. CDR3 DNA: TGTGCCAGCCATAGGGACAGCCAAGCTTTCTTT.

The chain joins TRBV18 to TRBJ2-4; TRBD1 agrees at 9 bases. Germline trimming cut 3 bases from V and 2 bases from J; bases unmatched to any gene: 11. The CDR3 runs to 18 residues. Germline V gene data show CDR1 as KGHSH and CDR2 as LQKENI. CDR3 sequence (DNA): TGTGCCAGCTCACCTCCGGGACAGGGTACAGGATCCAAAAACATTCAGTACTTC. It codes for CASSPPGQGTGSKNIQYF.

This clonotype was recorded at least ten times. The gene calls are TRBV19 and TRBJ2-6; the D gene could be TRBD1 or TRBD2 (5 bases each). V was cut by 7 bases and J by 0 bases, with 10 bases left in between. CDR3 length equals 15 residues. The V gene's germline CDR1 is LNHDA and CDR2 SQIVND (reference sequence). The CDR3: CASKGTNSGANVLTF. The DNA for the CDR3 is TGTGCCAGTAAGGGGACCAACTCTGGGGCCAACGTCCTGACTTTC.

This clonotype was counted a few times. The chain uses TRBV7-6 and TRBJ1-2; the D gene is possibly TRBD1 (5 bases). This CDR3 region has 14 residues. CDR1 is SGHVS and CDR2 is FNYEAQ in the germline V gene. V was pared by 5 bases and J by 4 bases, with 14 bases between. The CDR3 DNA reads as TGTGCCAGCAGCCCGGGTGGGGCCCTCTATGGCTACACCTTC. It encodes CASSPGGALYGYTF.

This clonotype was found many times. The gene calls are TRBV6-5 and TRBJ1-1; D not certain. Germline-derived CDR1 and CDR2 are MNHEY and SVGAGI. The CDR3 consists of 12 residues. The germline V and J ends were trimmed by 4 bases and 10 bases, with 13 bases remaining between them. The CDR3 DNA follows: TGTGCCAGCAGTTTACTTGCAGGACGAGCTTTCTTT. It encodes CASSLLAGRAFF.